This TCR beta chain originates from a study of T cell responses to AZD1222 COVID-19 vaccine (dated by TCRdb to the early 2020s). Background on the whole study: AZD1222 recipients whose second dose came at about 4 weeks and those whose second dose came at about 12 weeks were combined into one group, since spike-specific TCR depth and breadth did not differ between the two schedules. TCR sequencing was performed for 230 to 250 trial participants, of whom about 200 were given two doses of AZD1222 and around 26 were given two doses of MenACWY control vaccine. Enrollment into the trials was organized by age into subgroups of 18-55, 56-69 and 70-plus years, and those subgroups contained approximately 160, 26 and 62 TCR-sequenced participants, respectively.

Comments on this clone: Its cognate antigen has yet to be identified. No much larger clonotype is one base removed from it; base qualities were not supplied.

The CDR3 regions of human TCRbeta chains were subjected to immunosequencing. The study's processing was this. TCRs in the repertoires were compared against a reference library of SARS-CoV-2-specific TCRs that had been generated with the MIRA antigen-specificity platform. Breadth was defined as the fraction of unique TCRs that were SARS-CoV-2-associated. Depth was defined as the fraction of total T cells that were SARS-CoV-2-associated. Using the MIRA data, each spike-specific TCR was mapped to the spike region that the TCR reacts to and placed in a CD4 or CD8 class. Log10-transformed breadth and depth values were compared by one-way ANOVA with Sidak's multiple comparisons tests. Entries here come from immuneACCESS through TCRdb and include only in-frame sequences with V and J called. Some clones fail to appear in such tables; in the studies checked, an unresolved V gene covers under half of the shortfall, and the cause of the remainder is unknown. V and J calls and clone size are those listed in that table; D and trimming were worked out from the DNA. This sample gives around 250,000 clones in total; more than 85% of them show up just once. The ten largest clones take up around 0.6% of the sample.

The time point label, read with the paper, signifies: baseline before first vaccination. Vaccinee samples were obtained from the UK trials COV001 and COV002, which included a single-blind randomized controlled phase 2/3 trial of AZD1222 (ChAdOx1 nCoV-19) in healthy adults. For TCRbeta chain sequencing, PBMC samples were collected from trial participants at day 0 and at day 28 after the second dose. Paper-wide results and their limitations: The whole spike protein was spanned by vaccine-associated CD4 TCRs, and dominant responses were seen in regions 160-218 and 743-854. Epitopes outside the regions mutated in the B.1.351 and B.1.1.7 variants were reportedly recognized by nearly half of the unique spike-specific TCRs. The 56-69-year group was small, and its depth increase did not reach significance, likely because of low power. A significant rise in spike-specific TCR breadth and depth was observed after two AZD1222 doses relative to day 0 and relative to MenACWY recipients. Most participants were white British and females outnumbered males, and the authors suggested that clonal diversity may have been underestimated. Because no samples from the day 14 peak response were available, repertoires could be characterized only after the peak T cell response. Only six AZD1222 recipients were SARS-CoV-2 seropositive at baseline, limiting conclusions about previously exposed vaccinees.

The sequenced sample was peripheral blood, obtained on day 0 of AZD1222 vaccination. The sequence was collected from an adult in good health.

The CDR3 amino acid sequence is: CASSIVGGSNEQFF. The nucleotides are TGTGCCAGTAGTATAGTGGGGGGAAGCAATGAGCAGTTCTTC. The chain links TRBV19 with TRBJ2-1; TRBD2 might be the D gene, on 6 matching bases. The junction carries 10 bases between V and J, which are trimmed by 1 base and 6 bases respectively. The germline V gene (reference sequence) gives CDR1 as LNHDA and CDR2 as SQIVND. The CDR3 covers 14 residues, taking in both the cysteine and the phenylalanine. Here the CDR3 DNA is all that survives: 42 bases in frame from base 1.